The clone carrying this T cell receptor (beta chain) was seen a few times. Germline CDR1 reads SGHDT; CDR2 reads YYEEEE. Trimming shortened V by 0 bases and J by 2 bases, and 11 bases separated the two germline ends. The CDR3 length is 15 residues. This sample is drawn from a study of blood T cell repertoires in COVID-19. Study-wide background: Acute and convalescent COVID-19 specimens originated in the United States, Italy and Spain. T cells, B-cell-depleted T cells, or PBMCs supplied cDNA or gDNA.

Patients in Seattle were enrolled during active infection, then followed longitudinally. This table comes from immunoSEQ multiplex PCR, and its TCRdb copy is limited to in-frame clones, with some not included. Seen here are about 160,000 clones, approximately 90% observed once, and the top ten hold 10%. Sequences were obtained from peripheral blood. The J gene is TRBJ1-2, the V gene TRBV5-6; D gene uncertain. This receptor was obtained from a woman in her sixties or seventies with COVID-19, enrolled during active disease. The CDR3 DNA is TGTGCCAGCAGCTTGGCCTGGCGGAGAAACTATGGCTACACCTTC. Translating gives CASSLAWRRNYGYTF.